The clone carrying this TCR beta chain was observed a handful of times. Its antigen is unidentified. The data originate from a study of T cell repertoires in cytomegalovirus infection. Study background: Selected CMV epitopes included recently identified HLA-C-restricted ones as well as well-studied HLA-B-restricted ones.

CDR3 length: 14 residues. V trimming: 1 base; J trimming: 5 bases; junction bases outside the gene matches: 4. CDR1 and CDR2 from the germline V gene are SGHTA and FQGNSA. Study findings and constraints: HLA-C-restricted CMV-specific TCR beta clonotypes were dominant in the ex vivo response.

TCRdb independently ran MiXCR on the reads; one entry per CDR3 protein. Of approximately 110,000 distinct CDR3 sequences in the sample, roughly 32% are singletons; the top ten hold roughly three fifths. The chain employs TRBV7-2 and TRBJ2-5, with TRBD2 identical over 7 bases. The specimen was CD8+ T cells from cultured PBMCs, collected from culture after CMV antigen stimulation. The receptor was derived from a human donor in good health (CMV status not recorded). Some clones in this sample may be carry-over from other donors' samples. The CDR3 protein is CASSLGGLVETQYF. The CDR3 bases are TGTGCCAGCAGCTTAGGAGGACTAGTTGAGACCCAGTACTTC.